The sequence of this T cell receptor (beta chain) was determined in a study of cytomegalovirus exposure and HLA in healthy donors (dated by TCRdb to about 2017). Looking at the study overall: In an earlier analysis of roughly 500 of the donors, 276 Gb of sequence data and 100 million or so unique TCR beta sequences from 150 million to 200 million T cells were reported. About 280 gigabases of sequencing data and 70 million to 100 million unique TCR sequences made up an early release that covered nearly 650 HLA-typed donors. Of the 398 genotyped donors, approximately 83% fell in the genetic ancestry cluster associated with self-reported Caucasian donors. The study was designed to test whether signatures of past pathogen exposure could be identified by cataloging public T cell receptors. Using immunosequencing, the study profiled T cell repertoires from 666 subjects and related those repertoires to cytomegalovirus serostatus. A separate validation cohort of some 130 different subjects was used in addition to the approximately 640-subject first cohort. High-throughput TCR immunosequencing, statistical association of individual TCRs with disease status, and machine learning were combined to predict cytomegalovirus infection status. To study patterns of TCR occurrence, a later analysis re-analyzed previously published TCR beta repertoires from 700 or so donors and added high-resolution HLA genotyping. Rather than using new phenotypic data, the later analysis identified candidate immune exposures from TCR beta sequences and from how often those sequences occurred across donors. In an earlier analysis of roughly 600 of the donors, high-throughput TCR beta sequencing was used to judge whether each TCR beta V gene segment behaved as functional or pseudogenic. Donor age, sex, ethnicity and CMV serostatus were compiled alongside the repertoire data. Genome-wide SNP genotypes for about 65% of the 666 donors were used in a later genetic analysis, which treated that subset as a discovery cohort. Every repertoire in the discovery cohort had been generated on one and the same sequencing platform. Both class I and class II loci were covered by HLA typing, at four-digit resolution. Typing coverage differed by locus: A, B, C, DRB1 and DQB1 were typed in about 620-640 donors, DQA1 in about 560, DPA1 in 600 to 610, and DPB1 in 450 to 480. Roughly 5 DR-DQ haplotypes were treated as single units for association and clustering because of strong linkage in the cohort. Among roughly 370 genotyped donors of the cohort, an average of approximately 250,000 unique TCR beta nucleotide sequences were sequenced per donor, around 20% of them non-productive.

The cohort comprised around 690 healthy bone marrow donors. At the time of sampling, every cohort member was nominally healthy, though immune exposures that went unrecorded were likely present. CMV serostatus was recorded as positive for roughly 300 and negative for about 50% of the 666 cohort members, whereas no CMV serostatus was recorded for the donor in question. A peripheral blood sample was collected from each donor, and TCR beta sequencing was performed on peripheral blood mononuclear cells. The Qiagen DNeasy Blood Extraction Kit was used to extract genomic DNA from the blood cell samples. Results the study describes overall, beyond this receptor: The 87-base-pair reads could not distinguish some IMGT-functional V segments, including TRBV6-2 and TRBV6-3, so those segments were excluded. A later analysis found that most CMV-associated TCR beta chains appeared HLA-restricted, with HLA associations seemingly driven largely by CMV exposure. According to a later analysis, TCR association rates differed among HLA loci, with DRB1 alleles showing the most associated TCRs and HLA-C alleles showing the fewest. In an earlier analysis of around 500 of the donors, most TCR beta V segments appeared in productive rearrangements about 87% or about 30% of the time, broadly matching IMGT annotations. A further reported finding was that TCR beta sequences accurately predicted the HLA-A and HLA-B alleles for most subjects in the first cohort. Immune exposure information for the cohort was limited to CMV serostatus. The presence/absence analyses assumed that sequencing depth was roughly uniform across donors, and that assumption may not be true. An association between a missense DCLRE1C variant and V-gene and J-gene trimming of TCR beta chains was found in a later genetic analysis and replicated in an independent cohort. Across donors, most TCR sequences were observed very rarely, whereas some public TCRs were present in many individuals. Because counts were too low, roughly 18 rarely observed V segments, including chromosome 9 orphons, were left out of the earlier analysis of about 620 of the donors. A cluster of highly shared sequence variants was judged likely to be a technical artifact of the sequencing pipeline. Linkage disequilibrium might explain the correlated functional status among segregating V segments, but an unknown experimental factor could not be excluded. A few of the identified cytomegalovirus-associated TCR beta chains were confirmed in vitro to be specific for cytomegalovirus antigens. Because HLA typing was unavailable for some donors at each locus, only the typed subset was used in association tests. In both the original and validation cohorts, the classifier was reported to diagnose cytomegalovirus status with high specificity and sensitivity. A later analysis reported that several top co-occurrence clusters appeared linked to parvovirus B19, influenza, CMV and Epstein-Barr virus. In a later analysis, over 15,000 TCR beta sequences were associated with specific HLA alleles at a false discovery rate of 0.05. In a later genetic analysis, fewer N-insertions in productive TCRs were reported among donors in an Asian-associated ancestry cluster than the roughly 640-donor mean. The authors suggested that the approach could potentially be generalized to other disease states and immunological phenotypes. Compared with equally common non-associated chains, HLA-associated TCR beta chains in a later analysis were more clonally expanded and had lower generation probabilities. When HLA alleles, especially DR and DQ, strongly co-occurred, TCR associations were difficult to assign to individual alleles. The study gave a list of roughly 150 TCR beta chains associated with cytomegalovirus. Only TCR beta chains were sequenced in this cohort, and the absence of alpha or paired-chain data limited detectable features.

Details on this clone: It lacks a known antigen. The sample holds no much larger clone one base away, and base qualities are not on file.

The library was made by the immunoSEQ multiplex PCR assay. For the multiplex PCR, a mixture combining 60 forward primers for TCR Vbeta segments and 13 reverse primers for TCR Jbeta segments was used. Amplification of the CDR3 region of rearranged TCR beta genes was performed with a multiplex PCR assay on genomic DNA. Amplified TCR beta libraries were sequenced as 87-base-pair reads on the Illumina HiSeq System. From the authors' description of their analysis: A later analysis counted about 80 million unique TCR beta chains across the 550 to 750 repertoires, and around 12 million of these chains were shared by at least two donors. Raw reads were error-corrected and collapsed into unique sequences by a nearest-neighbor algorithm in which closely related sequences were merged to remove PCR and sequencing errors. CDR3 sequences were aligned to IMGT reference sequences to assign V, D and J gene segments. Each retained sequence needed at least a six-nucleotide match to both a V gene segment and a J gene segment. A rearrangement was called productive if the CDR3 had no stop codons and remained in frame with V and J, and every other rearrangement was called non-productive. CDR3 was defined by IMGT convention, running from the second conserved V-encoded cysteine to the conserved J-encoded phenylalanine. Sequences without an unambiguous match to a single V gene segment were excluded from the earlier analysis of about 640 of the donors. An earlier analysis of a few hundred of the donors called V segments functional above 56.7% productive rearrangements and segregating when the between-donor standard deviation exceeded 5%. A statistical classification framework was developed to diagnose cytomegalovirus status using the catalog of TCR beta chain sequences. In a later analysis, TCR nucleotide sequences were compared against IMGT/GENE-DB human TR gene sequences so that V and J genes could be assigned. In a later analysis, CDR3 sequences and most-parsimonious VDJ recombination scenarios were assigned using the TCRdist pipeline. A later analysis defined each TCR beta chain by its CDR3 amino acid sequence plus V-gene family, and excluded reads lacking a unique V-gene family. In a later analysis, a few hundred highly shared, low-generation-probability nucleotide sequences were removed to address suspected cross-contamination and a sequencing artifact. In a later analysis, a clonal expansion index was calculated for each public chain from normalized within-repertoire ranks of inferred template counts. A later analysis computed generation probabilities with a VDJ recombination model fitted to out-of-frame rearrangements, and checked the results against IGoR. In a later analysis, TCR-TCR, TCR-HLA and TCR-CMV co-occurrence was scored with hypergeometric tests, and a repertoire-size bias correction was applied to TCR pairs. To estimate false discovery rates, a later analysis permuted the HLA or CMV assignments 20 times. A later analysis grouped co-occurring TCRs with DBSCAN, adding TCRdist sequence similarity when clustering within HLA-allele-positive subsets. For co-occurrence clustering, repertoires with fewer than 30,000 or more than 120,000 public chains were excluded, along with 4 to 6 repertoires with anomalous nucleotide sharing. In its TCRdb copy, this immuneACCESS table keeps in-frame sequences only and misses some clones. Where compared with another copy, unresolved V genes explain less than half of these, and the others have no known cause. V and J calls and clone size are given by that table; D and trimming were obtained from the DNA. This sample holds 180,000 or so clones; 72% were observed only once. The ten top clones hold around 2.3% of the sample.

The V end gives up 3 bases and the J end 4 bases, leaving 8 bases in the junction not matched to a gene. The CDR3 holds 15 amino acids from the cysteine to the phenylalanine. Just the 45-base CDR3 DNA is kept, in frame starting at base 1. The germline V gene specifies SGHTA as CDR1 and FQGNSA as CDR2. The sequenced sample consisted of PBMCs. Rearrangement joined TRBV7-2 to TRBJ2-7; TRBD2 matches 8 bases in the middle. This TCR was sampled from a human donor in good health. The CDR3 here reads CASSLAGGGQYEQYF. The sequenced DNA is TGTGCCAGCAGCTTGGCAGGCGGGGGGCAGTACGAGCAGTACTTC.